This T cell receptor (beta chain) was retrieved from a study of blood T cell repertoires in COVID-19. Looking at the study overall: Sites in the United States, Italy and Spain provided acute and convalescent COVID-19 samples.

Individuals drawn from around 25 US areas were roughly 18 to 95 years old. Which cohort a participant joined came from the clinical history participants gave. Within 2 weeks of study entry, exposed participants had contacted a PCR-confirmed or clinician-diagnosed COVID-19 case. CDR3 size: 14 residues. CDR1 and CDR2 (germline): ENHRY, SYGVKD. The junction had 4 bases not matched to a gene; V was cut back by 2 bases and J by 5 bases. Sequencing used immunoSEQ multiplex PCR; TCRdb keeps in-frame clones, though not all of them. The sample holds roughly 400,000 clones, roughly 88% seen once. The sample consisted of PBMCs or T cells enriched from blood (not recorded which). This TCR came from a woman aged 18-35 years who had been exposed to COVID-19. This rearrangement joins TRBV10-3 to TRBJ2-7; 9 bases match TRBD1. The CDR3 nucleotides are TGTGCCATCAGTGAGGGGACAGGGTATCACGAGCAGTACTTC. As protein: CAISEGTGYHEQYF.